The count of the clone carrying this T cell receptor beta chain is one. Its matching antigen is unknown. The entry originates in a study of blood T cells in healthy people across ages. A second PCR of roughly 6 to 12 cycles used a sample-barcoded 5' primer and a J-beta primer mix. TCRdb passed the 5' RACE reads through MiXCR, listing each CDR3 protein once. The table has 850,000 to 1,300,000 distinct CDR3 sequences, 45% seen once. The CDR3 contains 16 residues. Germline values: CDR1 SGHDN, CDR2 FVKESK. V lost 1 base and J lost 2, with 15 bases in between. Study-level results: Changes seen in expanded clonotypes were possibly confounded by donor CMV status left unknown.

The source of this sequence is a woman in her fifties or sixties in good health. The chain recombines TRBV14 with TRBJ2-7, with D unclear. The sample was blood. CDR3 protein: CASSQVRHPAPYEQYF. CDR3 sequence (DNA): TGTGCCAGCAGCCAAGTTCGGCACCCCGCTCCCTACGAGCAGTACTTC.